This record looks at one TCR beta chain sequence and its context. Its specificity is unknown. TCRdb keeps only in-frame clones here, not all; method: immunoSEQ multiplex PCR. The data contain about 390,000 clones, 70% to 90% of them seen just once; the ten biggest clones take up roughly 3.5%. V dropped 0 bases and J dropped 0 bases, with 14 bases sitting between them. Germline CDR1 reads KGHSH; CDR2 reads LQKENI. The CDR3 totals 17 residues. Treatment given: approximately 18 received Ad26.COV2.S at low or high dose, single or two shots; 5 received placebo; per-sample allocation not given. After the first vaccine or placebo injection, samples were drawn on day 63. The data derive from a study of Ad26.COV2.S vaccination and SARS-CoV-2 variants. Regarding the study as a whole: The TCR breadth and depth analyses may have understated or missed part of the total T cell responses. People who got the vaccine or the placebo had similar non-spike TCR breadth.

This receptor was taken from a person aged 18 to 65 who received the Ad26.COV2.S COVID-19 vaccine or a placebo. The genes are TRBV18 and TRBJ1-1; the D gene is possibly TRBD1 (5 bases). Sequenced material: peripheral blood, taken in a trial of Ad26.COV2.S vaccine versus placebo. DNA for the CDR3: TGTGCCAGCTCACCACCGAGGGGCGAGTGGATGAACACTGAAGCTTTCTTT. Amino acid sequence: CASSPPRGEWMNTEAFF.